The subject of this entry is one TCR beta chain. The data were taken from a study of blood T cell repertoires in COVID-19. CDR3 length: 18 amino acids. V shed 2 bases, J shed 1 base, and the junction held 6 bases outside the gene matches. Per the germline V gene, CDR1 is LGHDT and CDR2 is YNNKEL (reference sequence). Using immunoSEQ multiplex PCR, the repertoire was profiled, and TCRdb retains in-frame clones only, with some absent. The sample has 100,000 or so clones, 80% to 95% seen once. The sequenced sample was peripheral blood. The chain is built from TRBV3-1 (or the pseudogene TRBV3-2) and TRBJ2-2; TRBD2 matches at 11 bases. The receptor was isolated from a man aged 45-65 years with active COVID-19. The CDR3 nucleotides read TGTGCCAGCAGCCAACAAGAACTAGCGGGGGTGAACACCGGGGAGCTGTTTTTT. This gives the protein CASSQQELAGVNTGELFF.